Each of the 3 T cell receptor beta chains below was sequenced from the same sample in a study of T cells in Graves' hyperthyroidism and ophthalmopathy. Amplified TCR beta CDR3 regions derived from RNA transcripts. First-round RT-PCR targeting the TCR CDR3 was performed with the HTBI primer set. TCRdb re-derived calls from the multiplex PCR reads in MiXCR, one entry per CDR3 protein. The sample carries around 660,000 distinct CDR3 sequences, 45% recorded once. Specimen: peripheral blood or thyroid tissue (not recorded which). Every receptor here comes from an adult man with Graves' disease, either hyperthyroidism or ophthalmopathy (not recorded which).

A remark on this clonotype: As the CDR3 is not closed by the conserved phenylalanine or tryptophan, this likely results from a read error. The rearrangement links TRBV7-2 to TRBJ2-7; D not certain. V shed 0 bases and J shed 5 bases, with 11 bases lying between them. Germline V lookup: CDR1 SGHTA, CDR2 FQGNSA. The CDR3 sequence is 14 residues long. The chain's CDR3 is CASSLAGFGNEQYL. The CDR3 nucleotides are TGTGCCAGCAGCTTAGCGGGCTTTGGGAACGAGCAGTACCTC.

This chain links TRBV2 with TRBJ2-5; D is ambiguous. The CDR3 spans 13 residues. V was shortened by 8 bases and J by 2 bases, with 12 bases between the two germline ends. Germline values: CDR1 SNHLY, CDR2 FYNNEI. The CDR3 reads CASSAQPQETQYF. The CDR3 nucleotides read TGTGCCAGCTCAGCACAGCCTCAAGAGACCCAGTACTTC.

With respect to this clonotype: A much larger clone is a single base away; this may be a read error. V is TRBV24-1 and J is TRBJ1-2; 7 bases are a match to TRBD1. Germline V CDR1 and CDR2: KGHDR, SFDVKD. The CDR3 has 16 residues. CDR3 nucleotide sequence: TGTGCCACCAGTGAGACTAACCCGACAGGGAGGGATGGCCACACCTTC. It specifies CATSETNPTGRDGHTF.